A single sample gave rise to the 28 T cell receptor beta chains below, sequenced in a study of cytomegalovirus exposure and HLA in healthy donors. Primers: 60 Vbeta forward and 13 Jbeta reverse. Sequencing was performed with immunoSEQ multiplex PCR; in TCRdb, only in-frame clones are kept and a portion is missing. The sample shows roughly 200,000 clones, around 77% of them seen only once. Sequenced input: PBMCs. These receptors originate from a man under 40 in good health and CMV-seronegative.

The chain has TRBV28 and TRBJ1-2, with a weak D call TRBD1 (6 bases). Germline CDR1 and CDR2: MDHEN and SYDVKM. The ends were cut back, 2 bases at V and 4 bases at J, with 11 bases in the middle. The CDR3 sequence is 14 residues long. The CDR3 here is CASSLPGVGYGYTF. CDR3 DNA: TGTGCCAGCAGTTTACCAGGGGTTGGCTATGGCTACACCTTC.

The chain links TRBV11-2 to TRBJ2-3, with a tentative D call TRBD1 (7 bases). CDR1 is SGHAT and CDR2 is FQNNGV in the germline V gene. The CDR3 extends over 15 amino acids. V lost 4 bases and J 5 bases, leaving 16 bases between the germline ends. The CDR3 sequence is CASSSGGGPRDTQYF. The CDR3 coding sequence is TGTGCCAGCAGCTCAGGGGGAGGCCCGCGAGATACGCAGTATTTT.

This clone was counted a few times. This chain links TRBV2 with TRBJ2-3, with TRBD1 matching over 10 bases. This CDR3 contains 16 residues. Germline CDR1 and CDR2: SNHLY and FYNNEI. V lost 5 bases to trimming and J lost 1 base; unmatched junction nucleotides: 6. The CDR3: CASSPGTGARTDTQYF. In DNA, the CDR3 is TGTGCCAGCAGTCCCGGGACAGGGGCACGCACAGATACGCAGTATTTT.

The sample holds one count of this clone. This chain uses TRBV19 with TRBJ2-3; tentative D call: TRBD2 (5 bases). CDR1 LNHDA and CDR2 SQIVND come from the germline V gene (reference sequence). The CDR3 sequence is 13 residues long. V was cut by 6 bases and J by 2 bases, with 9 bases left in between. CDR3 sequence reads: CASRKRTTDTQYF. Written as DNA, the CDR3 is TGTGCCAGTAGGAAGCGGACCACAGATACGCAGTATTTT.

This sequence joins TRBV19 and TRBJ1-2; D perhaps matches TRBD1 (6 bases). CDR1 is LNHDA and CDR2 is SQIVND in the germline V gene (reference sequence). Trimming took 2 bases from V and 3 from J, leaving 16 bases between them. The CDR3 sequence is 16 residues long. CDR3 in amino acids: CASSISLQGYDYGYTF. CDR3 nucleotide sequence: TGTGCCAGTAGTATATCCCTCCAGGGGTACGACTATGGCTACACCTTC.

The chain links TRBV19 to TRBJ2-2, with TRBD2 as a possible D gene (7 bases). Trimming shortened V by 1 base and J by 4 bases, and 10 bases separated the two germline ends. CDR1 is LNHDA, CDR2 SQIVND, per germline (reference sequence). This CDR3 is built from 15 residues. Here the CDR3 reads CASSIGGGPTGELFF. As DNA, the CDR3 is TGTGCCAGTAGTATAGGGGGGGGCCCCACCGGGGAGCTGTTTTTT.

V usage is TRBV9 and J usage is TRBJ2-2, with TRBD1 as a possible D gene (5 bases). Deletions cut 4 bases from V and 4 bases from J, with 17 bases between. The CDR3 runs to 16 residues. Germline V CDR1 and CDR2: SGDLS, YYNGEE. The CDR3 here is CASSPRTQTLTGELFF. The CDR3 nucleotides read TGTGCCAGCAGCCCTCGGACACAAACACTCACCGGGGAGCTGTTTTTT.

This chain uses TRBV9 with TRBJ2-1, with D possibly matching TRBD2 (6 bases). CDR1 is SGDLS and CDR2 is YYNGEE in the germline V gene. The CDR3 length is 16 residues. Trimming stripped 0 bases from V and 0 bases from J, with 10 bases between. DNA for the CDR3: TGTGCCAGCAGCGTAGAGGGACTTTTCTCCTACAATGAGCAGTTCTTC. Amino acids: CASSVEGLFSYNEQFF.

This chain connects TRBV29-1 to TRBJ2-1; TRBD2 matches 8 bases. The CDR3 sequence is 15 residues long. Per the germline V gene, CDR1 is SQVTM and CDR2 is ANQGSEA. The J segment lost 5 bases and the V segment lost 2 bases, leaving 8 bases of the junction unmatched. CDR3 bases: TGCAGCGTTGAAACCGGGACTAGGGCCCACAATGAGCAGTTCTTC. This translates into CSVETGTRAHNEQFF.

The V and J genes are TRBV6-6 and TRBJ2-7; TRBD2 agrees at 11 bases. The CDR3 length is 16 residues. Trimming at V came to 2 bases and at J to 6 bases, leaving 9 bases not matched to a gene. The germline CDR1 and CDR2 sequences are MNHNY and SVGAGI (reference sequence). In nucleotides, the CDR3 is TGTGCCAGCAGTTACGCACTAGCGGGAGTAGGGACCGAGCAGTACTTC. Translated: CASSYALAGVGTEQYF.

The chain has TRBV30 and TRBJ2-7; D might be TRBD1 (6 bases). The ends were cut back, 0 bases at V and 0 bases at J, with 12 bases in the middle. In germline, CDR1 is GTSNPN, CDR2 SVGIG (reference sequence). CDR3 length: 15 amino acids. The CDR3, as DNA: TGTGCCTGGAGTGTGGAGGACAGTCACTCCTACGAGCAGTACTTC. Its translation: CAWSVEDSHSYEQYF.

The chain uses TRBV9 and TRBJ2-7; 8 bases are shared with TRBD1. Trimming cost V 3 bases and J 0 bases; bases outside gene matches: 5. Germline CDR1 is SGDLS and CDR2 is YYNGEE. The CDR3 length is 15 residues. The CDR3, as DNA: TGTGCCAGCAGCGCATCCGGGACAGGCTCCTACGAGCAGTACTTC. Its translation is CASSASGTGSYEQYF.

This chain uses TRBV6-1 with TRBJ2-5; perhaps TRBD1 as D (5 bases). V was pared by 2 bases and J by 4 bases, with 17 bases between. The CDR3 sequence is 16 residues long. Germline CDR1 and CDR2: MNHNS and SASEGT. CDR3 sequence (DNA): TGTGCCAGCAGTGAATCCGAGGTCAGGGTCGCAGAGACCCAGTACTTC. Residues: CASSESEVRVAETQYF.

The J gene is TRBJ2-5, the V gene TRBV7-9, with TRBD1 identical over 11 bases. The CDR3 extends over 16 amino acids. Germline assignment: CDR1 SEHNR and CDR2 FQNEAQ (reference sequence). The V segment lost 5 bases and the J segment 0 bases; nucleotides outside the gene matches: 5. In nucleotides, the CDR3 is TGTGCCAGCAGCCACGGACAGGGGGCTAACCAAGAGACCCAGTACTTC. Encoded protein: CASSHGQGANQETQYF.

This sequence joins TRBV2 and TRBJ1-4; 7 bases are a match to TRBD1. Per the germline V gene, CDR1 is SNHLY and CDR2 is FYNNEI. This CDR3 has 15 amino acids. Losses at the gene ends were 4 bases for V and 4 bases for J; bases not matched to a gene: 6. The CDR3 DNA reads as TGTGCCAGCAGTGTCTACAGGGGCCGTAATGAAAAACTGTTTTTT. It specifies CASSVYRGRNEKLFF. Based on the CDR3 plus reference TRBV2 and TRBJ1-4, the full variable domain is EPEVTQTPSHQVTQMGQEVILRCVPISNHLYFYWYRQILGQKVEFLVSFYNNEISEKSEIFDDQFSVERPDGSNFTLKIRSTKLEDSAMYFCASSVYRGRNEKLFFGSGTQLSVL.

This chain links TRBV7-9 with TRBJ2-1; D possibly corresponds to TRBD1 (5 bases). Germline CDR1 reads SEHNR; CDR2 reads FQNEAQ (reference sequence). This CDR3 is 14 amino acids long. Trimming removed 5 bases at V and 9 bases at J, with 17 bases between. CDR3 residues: CASSDSREYGEQFF. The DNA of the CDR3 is TGTGCCAGCAGCGACTCCAGGGAATACGGTGAGCAGTTCTTC.

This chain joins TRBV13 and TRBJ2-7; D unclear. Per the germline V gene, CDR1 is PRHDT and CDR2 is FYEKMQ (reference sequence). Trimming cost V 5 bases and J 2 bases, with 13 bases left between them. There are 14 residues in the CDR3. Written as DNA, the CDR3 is TGTGCCAGCAGCCCCATTATGGAGCCCTACGAGCAGTACTTC. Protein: CASSPIMEPYEQYF.

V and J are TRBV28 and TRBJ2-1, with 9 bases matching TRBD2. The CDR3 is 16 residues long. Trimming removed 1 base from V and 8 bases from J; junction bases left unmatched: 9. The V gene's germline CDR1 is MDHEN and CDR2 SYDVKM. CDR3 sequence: CASSLLAAGGPYEQFF. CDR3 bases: TGTGCCAGCAGTTTATTGGCTGCGGGAGGGCCCTATGAGCAGTTCTTC.

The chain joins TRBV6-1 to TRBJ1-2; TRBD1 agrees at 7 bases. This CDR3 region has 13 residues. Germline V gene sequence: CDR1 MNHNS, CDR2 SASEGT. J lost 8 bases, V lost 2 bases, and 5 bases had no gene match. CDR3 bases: TGTGCCAGCAGTGAAAAGGGGGCGCGGGGCTACACCTTC. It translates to CASSEKGARGYTF.

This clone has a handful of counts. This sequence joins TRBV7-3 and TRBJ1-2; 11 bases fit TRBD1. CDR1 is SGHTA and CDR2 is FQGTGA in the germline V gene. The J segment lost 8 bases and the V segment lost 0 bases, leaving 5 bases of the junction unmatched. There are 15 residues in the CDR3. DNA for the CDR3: TGTGCCAGCAGCTTAACTGGGACAGGGGGTAAAGGCTACACCTTC. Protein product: CASSLTGTGGKGYTF.

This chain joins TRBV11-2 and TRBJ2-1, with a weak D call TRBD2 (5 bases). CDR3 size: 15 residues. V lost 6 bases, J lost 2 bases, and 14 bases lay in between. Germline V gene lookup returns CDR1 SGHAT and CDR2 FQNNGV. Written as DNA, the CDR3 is TGTGCCAGCAGGCCTGGGGAGCGCCCCTACAATGAGCAGTTCTTC. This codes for CASRPGERPYNEQFF.

The CDR3 here is CASSFSDRGRGYTF. The CDR3 DNA follows: TGTGCCAGCAGTTTCAGTGACAGGGGCCGGGGCTACACCTTC. This chain uses TRBV27 with TRBJ1-2; TRBD1 aligns across 8 bases. V was pared by 3 bases and J by 8 bases, with 8 bases of the junction left unmatched. The CDR3 has 14 amino acids. Germline lookup yields CDR1 MNHEY and CDR2 SMNVEV (reference sequence).

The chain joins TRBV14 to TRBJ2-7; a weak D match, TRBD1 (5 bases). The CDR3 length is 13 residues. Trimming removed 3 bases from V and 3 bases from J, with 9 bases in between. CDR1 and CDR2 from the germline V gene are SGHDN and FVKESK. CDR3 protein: CASSHYDSYEQYF. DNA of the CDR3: TGTGCCAGCAGCCACTATGACAGCTACGAGCAGTACTTC.

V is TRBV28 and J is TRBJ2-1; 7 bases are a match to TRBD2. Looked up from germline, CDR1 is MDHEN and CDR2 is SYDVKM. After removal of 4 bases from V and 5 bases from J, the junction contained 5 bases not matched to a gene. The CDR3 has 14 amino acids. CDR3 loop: CASSSTSLNNEQFF. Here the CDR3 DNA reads TGTGCCAGCAGTTCGACTAGCTTAAACAATGAGCAGTTCTTC.

DNA for the CDR3: TGCGCCAGCAGCGGGACAGGGGGCGTTTCCTACGAGCAGTACTTC. This encodes CASSGTGGVSYEQYF. The chain recombines TRBV5-1 with TRBJ2-7; 12 bases match TRBD1. The V gene end was trimmed by 4 bases and the J gene end by 1 base; junction bases not matched to a gene: 3. The germline gives CDR1 SGHRS, CDR2 YFSETQ. CDR3 size: 15 residues. Based on the CDR3 plus reference TRBV5-1 and TRBJ2-7, the full variable domain is KAGVTQTPRYLIKTRGQQVTLSCSPISGHRSVSWYQQTPGQGLQFLFEYFSETQRNKGNFPGRFSGRQFSNSRSEMNVSTLELGDSALYLCASSGTGGVSYEQYFGPGTRLTVT.

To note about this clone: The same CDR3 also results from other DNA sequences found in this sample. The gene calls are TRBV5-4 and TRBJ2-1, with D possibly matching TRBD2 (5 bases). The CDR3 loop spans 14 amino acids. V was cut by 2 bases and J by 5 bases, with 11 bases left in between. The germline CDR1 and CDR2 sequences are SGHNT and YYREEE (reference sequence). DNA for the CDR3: TGTGCCAGCAGCTTTGGACCGGGAAACAATGAGCAGTTCTTC. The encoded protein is CASSFGPGNNEQFF.

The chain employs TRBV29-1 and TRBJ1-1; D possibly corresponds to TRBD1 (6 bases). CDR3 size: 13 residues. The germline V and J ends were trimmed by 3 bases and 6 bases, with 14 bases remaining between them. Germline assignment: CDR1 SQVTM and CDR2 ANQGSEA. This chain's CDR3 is CSVDRGGGSEAFF. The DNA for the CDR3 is TGCAGCGTTGATCGGGGGGGCGGCTCTGAAGCTTTCTTT.

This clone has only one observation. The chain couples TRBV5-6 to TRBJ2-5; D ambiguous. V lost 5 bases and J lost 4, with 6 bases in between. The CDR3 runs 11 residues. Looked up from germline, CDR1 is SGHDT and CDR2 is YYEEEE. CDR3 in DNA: TGTGCCAGCAGAATCCGAGAGACCCAGTACTTC. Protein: CASRIRETQYF.